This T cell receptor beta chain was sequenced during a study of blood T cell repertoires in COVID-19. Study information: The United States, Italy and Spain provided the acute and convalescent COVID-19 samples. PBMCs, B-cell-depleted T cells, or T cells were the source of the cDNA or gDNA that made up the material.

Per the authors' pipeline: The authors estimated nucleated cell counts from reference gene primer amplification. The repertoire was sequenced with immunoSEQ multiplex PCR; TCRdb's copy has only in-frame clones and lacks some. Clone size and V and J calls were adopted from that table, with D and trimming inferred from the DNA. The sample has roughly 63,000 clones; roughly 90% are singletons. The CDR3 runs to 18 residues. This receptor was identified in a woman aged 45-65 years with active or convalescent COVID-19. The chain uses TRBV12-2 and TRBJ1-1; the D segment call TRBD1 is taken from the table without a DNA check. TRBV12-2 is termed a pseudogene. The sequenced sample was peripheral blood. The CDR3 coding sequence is TGTGCAAGTCGCTTAGAAACAGGACAGGGATGGTTTGACACTGAAGCTTTCTTT. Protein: CASRLETGQGWFDTEAFF.